This T cell receptor (beta chain) was recovered during a study of T cells in Graves' hyperthyroidism and ophthalmopathy (dated by TCRdb to the late 2010s). Background on the whole study: Peripheral blood was collected at initial diagnosis, before any treatment. TCR V-J signatures able to tell the groups apart were searched for in a discovery cohort of about a hundred patients, of whom about 40 had Graves' ophthalmopathy and about 60 had stable Graves' hyperthyroidism. An independent validation cohort of 18 to 20 hyperthyroidism patients and over 15 patients who later progressed to ophthalmopathy tested prospective prediction of ophthalmopathy. The 75 to 100 discovery patients were randomly split 7:3 into training and test sets. In addition, the study compared T-cell repertoires in thyroid tissue and in blood from roughly six Graves' hyperthyroidism patients. Once sampling was done, hyperthyroidism patients were given methimazole at a starting dose of 30 mg daily, whereas ophthalmopathy patients were given high-dose intravenous methylprednisolone. The paper describes TCR Vbeta CDR3 sequencing of fewer than 150 peripheral blood samples, made up of 43 ophthalmopathy patients, 70 to 75 hyperthyroidism patients and about 17 progressor patients.

Results and caveats for the whole study, not just this receptor: In validation, the model predicted progression to ophthalmopathy a median of about 6.5 months before onset, with roughly 70% sensitivity and roughly 73% specificity. Sample size was not statistically predetermined, and investigators were not blinded to group allocation. Most expanded thyroid clonotypes (frequency above 0.001) were also found in blood, which suggests that blood repertoires may mirror thyroid immune responses. Ophthalmopathy was separated from stable hyperthyroidism by a 13 V-J signature model, with around 90% sensitivity and about 81% specificity obtained in cross-validation and 80%/75% obtained in testing.

This clonotype was observed at least ten times. Its antigen remains unidentified. It has no much larger one-base neighbor in the sample; base qualities were not kept. The CDR3 covers 15 residues, taking in both the cysteine and the phenylalanine. CDR3 DNA is the only sequence kept; it has 45 bases, read in frame from the first base. After removal of 3 bases from V and 0 bases from J, the junction retains 5 bases not matched to a gene. The germline V gene (reference sequence) gives CDR1 as DFQATT and CDR2 as SNEGSKA. The TCR beta CDR3 regions were amplified from the RNA transcripts. The first round of RT-PCR for the TCR CDR3 was performed with the HTBI primer set and the Qiagen OneStep RT-PCR kit. Libraries were constructed in a second round of multiplex PCR, after which size selection and purification were carried out. The libraries were sequenced on an Illumina HiSeq2000 using paired-end 100 bp reads. Regarding the original processing steps: SOAPnuke was used to process the raw data, throwing out any read that contained adapters or uncalled bases, had a mean Phred below 15, or lacked an exact constant-primer or identifier match. High-quality paired reads were merged with COPE v1.2.5, and unique nucleotide sequences were defined as clonotypes. MiTCR v1.1 was used to align clonotypes to the IMGT TRBV, TRBD and TRBJ reference segments. Analysis was restricted to V-J combinations with a frequency above 0.0001, which covered about 99% of repertoires. The TCS score was defined as F50 (clonal expansion) divided by E x V (chaos), with BLOSUM62-based TCRdist calculated between CDR3 peptides within each V-J. Welch's t-statistics and random forest reduced several hundred V-J features to 13, which were used in a naive Bayes classifier (R e1071). Starting from the raw public reads, TCRdb applied fastp trimming at Q25, assembled clones with MiXCR and retained in-frame beta chains. Under each unique CDR3 protein, matching rows form one entry showing the most common genes and DNA. The V and J calls reflect TCRdb's pipeline rather than the authors' work. Counted in this sample were fewer than 350,000 distinct CDR3 sequences; around 15% of them appeared once. The top ten clones comprise under 35% of the sample.

Hyperthyroidism patients were newly diagnosed, with disease duration under 2 months, and aged 18 to 65 years. Exclusion was applied to patients with uncontrolled infections, other autoimmune diseases, pregnancy or lactation. Diagnoses were based on clinical symptoms, serum thyroxine and TRAb, thyroid ultrasound and orbital computed tomography. For progressor patients, blood was drawn at the first diagnosis of hyperthyroidism, before any ophthalmopathy symptoms had appeared. Ficoll-Paque density gradient centrifugation was used to isolate PBMCs from around 9.1 ml of fresh peripheral blood. Progressor patients were first diagnosed with Graves' hyperthyroidism and then developed ophthalmopathy during follow-up. Trizol reagent was used to extract total RNA, and RNA quality was then checked on an Agilent 2100 Bioanalyzer.

The chain joins TRBV20-1 to TRBJ2-7, with TRBD2 matching 10 junction bases. The source material was blood. The TCR comes from a woman aged 45-60 years with Graves' hyperthyroidism that later progressed to Graves' ophthalmopathy. The DNA sequence reads TGCAGTGCTAGGCTACTAGCGGGGAGCTCCTACGAGCAGTACTTC. This yields the protein CSARLLAGSSYEQYF.